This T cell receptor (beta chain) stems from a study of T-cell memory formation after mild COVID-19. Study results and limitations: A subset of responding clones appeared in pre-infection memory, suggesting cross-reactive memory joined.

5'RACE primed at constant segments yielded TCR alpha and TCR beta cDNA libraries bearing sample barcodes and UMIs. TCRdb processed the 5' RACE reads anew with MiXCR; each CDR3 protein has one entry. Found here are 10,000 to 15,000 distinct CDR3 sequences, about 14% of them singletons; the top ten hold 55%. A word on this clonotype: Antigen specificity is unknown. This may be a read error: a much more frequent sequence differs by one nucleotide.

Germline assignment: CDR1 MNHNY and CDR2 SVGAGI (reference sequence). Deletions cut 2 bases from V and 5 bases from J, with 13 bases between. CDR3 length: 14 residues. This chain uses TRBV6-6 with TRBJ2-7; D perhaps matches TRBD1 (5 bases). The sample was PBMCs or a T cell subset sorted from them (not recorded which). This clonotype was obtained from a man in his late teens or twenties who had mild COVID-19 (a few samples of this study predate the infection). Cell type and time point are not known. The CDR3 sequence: CASSYGLGPNEQYF. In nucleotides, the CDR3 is TGTGCCAGCAGTTACGGGCTGGGGCCCAACGAGCAGTACTTC.